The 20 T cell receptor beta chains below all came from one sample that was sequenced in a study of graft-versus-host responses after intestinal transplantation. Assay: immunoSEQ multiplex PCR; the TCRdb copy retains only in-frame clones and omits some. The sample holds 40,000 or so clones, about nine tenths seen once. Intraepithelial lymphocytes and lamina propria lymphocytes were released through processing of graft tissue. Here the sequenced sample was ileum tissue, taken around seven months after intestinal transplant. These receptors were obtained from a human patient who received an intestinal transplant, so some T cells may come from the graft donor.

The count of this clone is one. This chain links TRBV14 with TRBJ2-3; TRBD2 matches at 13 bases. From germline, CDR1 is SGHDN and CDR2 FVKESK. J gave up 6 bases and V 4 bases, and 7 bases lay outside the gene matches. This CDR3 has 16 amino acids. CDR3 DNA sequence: TGTGCCAGCAGCCCGCTAACTAGCGGGGGGGCTGATACGCAGTATTTT. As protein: CASSPLTSGGADTQYF.

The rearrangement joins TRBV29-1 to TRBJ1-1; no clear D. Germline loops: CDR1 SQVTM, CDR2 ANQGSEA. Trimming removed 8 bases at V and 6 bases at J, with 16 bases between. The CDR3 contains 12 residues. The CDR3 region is CSPSLMGSEAFF. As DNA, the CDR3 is TGCAGCCCCAGTTTGATGGGGTCTGAAGCTTTCTTT. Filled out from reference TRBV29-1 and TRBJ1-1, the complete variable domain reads SAVISQKPSRDICQRGTSLTIQCQVDSQVTMMFWYRQQPGQSLTLIATANQGSEATYESGFVIDKFPISRPNLTFSTLTVSNMSPEDSSIYLCSPSLMGSEAFFGQGTRLTVV.

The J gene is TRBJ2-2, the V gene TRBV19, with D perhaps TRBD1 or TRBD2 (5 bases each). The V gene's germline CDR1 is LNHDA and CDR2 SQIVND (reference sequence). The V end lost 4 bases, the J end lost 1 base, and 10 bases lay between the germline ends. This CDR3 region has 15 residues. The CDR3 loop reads CASSRPGRNTGELFF. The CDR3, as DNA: TGTGCCAGTAGTAGACCGGGACGGAACACCGGGGAGCTGTTTTTT.

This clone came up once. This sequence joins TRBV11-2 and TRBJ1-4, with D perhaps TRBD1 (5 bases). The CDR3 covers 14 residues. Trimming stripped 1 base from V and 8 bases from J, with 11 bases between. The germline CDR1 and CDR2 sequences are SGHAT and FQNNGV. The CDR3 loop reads CASSLVGRGEKLFF. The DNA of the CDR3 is TGTGCCAGCAGCTTAGTGGGACGCGGGGAAAAACTGTTTTTT.

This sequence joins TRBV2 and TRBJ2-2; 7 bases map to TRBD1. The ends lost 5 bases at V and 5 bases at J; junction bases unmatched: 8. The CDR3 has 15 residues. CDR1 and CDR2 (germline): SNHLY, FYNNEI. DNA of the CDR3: TGTGCCAGCAGTCAACAGGGGATTTTAACCGGGGAGCTGTTTTTT. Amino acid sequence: CASSQQGILTGELFF.

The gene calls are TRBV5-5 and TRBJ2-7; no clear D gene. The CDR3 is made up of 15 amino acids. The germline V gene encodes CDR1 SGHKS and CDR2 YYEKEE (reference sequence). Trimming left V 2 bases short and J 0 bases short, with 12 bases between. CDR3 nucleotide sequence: TGTGCCAGCAGCTTAGCGCCCTGGAGCTCCTACGAGCAGTACTTC. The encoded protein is CASSLAPWSSYEQYF.

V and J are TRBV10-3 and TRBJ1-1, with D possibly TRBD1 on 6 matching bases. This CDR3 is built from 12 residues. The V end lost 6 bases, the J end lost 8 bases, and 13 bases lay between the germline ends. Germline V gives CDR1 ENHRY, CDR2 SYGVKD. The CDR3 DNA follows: TGTGCCATCAGAAAAGGGGGGTCCGAAGCTTTCTTT. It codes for CAIRKGGSEAFF.

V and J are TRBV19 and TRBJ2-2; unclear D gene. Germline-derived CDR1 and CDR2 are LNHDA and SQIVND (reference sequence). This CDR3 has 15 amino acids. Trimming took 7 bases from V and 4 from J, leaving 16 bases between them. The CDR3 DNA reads TGTGCCAGTACCGGGCGGCAGTGGGGCACCGGGGAGCTGTTTTTT. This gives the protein CASTGRQWGTGELFF.

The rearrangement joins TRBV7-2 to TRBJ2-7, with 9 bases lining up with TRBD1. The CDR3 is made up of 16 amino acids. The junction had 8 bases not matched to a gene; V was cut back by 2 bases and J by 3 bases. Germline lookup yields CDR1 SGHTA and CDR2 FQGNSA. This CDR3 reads CASSLIATGGLYEQYF. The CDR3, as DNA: TGTGCCAGCAGCTTAATAGCGACAGGGGGACTCTACGAGCAGTACTTC. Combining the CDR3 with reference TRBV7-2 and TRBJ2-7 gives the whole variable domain GAGVSQSPSNKVTEKGKDVELRCDPISGHTALYWYRQSLGQGLEFLIYFQGNSAPDKSGLPSDRFSAERTGGSVSTLTIQRTQQEDSAVYLCASSLIATGGLYEQYFGPGTRLTVT.

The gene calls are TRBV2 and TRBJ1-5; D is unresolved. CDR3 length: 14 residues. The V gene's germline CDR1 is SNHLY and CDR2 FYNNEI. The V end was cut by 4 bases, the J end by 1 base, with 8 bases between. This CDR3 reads CASSGAGSNQPQHF. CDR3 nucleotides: TGTGCCAGCAGTGGGGCAGGAAGCAATCAGCCCCAGCATTTT.

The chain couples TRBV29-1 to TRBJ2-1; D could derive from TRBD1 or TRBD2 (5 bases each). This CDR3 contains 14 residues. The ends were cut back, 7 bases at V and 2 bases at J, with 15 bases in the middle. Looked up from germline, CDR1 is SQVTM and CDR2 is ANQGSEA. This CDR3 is CSACLGEPYNEQFF. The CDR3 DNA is TGCAGCGCCTGTCTGGGGGAGCCCTACAATGAGCAGTTCTTC.

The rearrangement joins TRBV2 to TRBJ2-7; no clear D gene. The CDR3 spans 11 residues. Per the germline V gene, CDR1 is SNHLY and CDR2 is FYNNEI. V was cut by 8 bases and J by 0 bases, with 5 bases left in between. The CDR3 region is CASRSSYEQYF. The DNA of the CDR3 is TGTGCCAGCCGGAGCTCCTACGAGCAGTACTTC.

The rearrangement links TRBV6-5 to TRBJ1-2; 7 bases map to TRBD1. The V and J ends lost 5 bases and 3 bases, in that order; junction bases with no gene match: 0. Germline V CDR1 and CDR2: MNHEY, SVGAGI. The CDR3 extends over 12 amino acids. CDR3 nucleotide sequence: TGTGCCAGCAGTGACAGGGACTATGGCTACACCTTC. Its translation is CASSDRDYGYTF.

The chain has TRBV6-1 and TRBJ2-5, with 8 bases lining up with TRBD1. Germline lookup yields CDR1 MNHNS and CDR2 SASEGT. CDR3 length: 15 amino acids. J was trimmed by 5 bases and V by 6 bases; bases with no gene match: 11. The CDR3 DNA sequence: TGTGCCAGCAGCCCCGGACAGGGTGGACGGGAGACCCAGTACTTC. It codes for CASSPGQGGRETQYF.

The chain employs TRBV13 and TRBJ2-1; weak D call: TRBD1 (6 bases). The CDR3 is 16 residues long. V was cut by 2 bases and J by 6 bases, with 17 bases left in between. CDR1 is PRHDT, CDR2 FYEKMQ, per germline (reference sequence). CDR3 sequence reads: CASSLYMDSGGNEQFF. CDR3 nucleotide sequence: TGTGCCAGCAGCTTATATATGGACAGCGGTGGCAATGAGCAGTTCTTC.

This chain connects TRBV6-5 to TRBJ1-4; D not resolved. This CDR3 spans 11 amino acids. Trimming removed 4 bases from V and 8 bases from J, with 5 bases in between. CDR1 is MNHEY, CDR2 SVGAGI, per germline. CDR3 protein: CASSSGEKLFF. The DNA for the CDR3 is TGTGCCAGCAGTTCTGGGGAAAAACTGTTTTTT.

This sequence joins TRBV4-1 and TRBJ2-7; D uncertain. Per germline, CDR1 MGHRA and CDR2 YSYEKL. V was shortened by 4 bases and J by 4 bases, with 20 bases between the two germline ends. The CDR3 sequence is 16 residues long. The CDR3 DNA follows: TGCGCCAGCAGCCCGTTGCTGGGGAAGGGCCCGTACGAGCAGTACTTC. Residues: CASSPLLGKGPYEQYF.

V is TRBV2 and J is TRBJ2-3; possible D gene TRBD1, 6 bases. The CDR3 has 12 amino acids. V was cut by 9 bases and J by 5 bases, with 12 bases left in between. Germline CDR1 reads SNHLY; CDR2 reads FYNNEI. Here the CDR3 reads CASWGLLDTQYF. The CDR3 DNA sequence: TGTGCCAGTTGGGGGCTGTTAGATACGCAGTATTTT.

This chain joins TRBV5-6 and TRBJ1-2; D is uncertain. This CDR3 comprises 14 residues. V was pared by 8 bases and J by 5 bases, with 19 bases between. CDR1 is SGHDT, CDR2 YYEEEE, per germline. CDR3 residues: CARGMVRNLYGYTF. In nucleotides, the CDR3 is TGTGCCAGAGGGATGGTCCGGAACCTTTATGGCTACACCTTC.

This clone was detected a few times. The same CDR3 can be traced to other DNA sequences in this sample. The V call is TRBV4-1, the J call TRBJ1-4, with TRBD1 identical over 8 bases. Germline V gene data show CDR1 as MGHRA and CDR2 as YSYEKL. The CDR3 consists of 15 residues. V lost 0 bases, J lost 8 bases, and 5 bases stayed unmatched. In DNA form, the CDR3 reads TGCGCCAGCAGCCAAGATCGAGACAGGGGAGAAAAACTGTTTTTT. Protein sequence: CASSQDRDRGEKLFF.